The 29 T cell receptor beta chains in this list originate from one sample, sequenced in a study of monozygotic twins with inflammatory bowel disease. TCRdb reworked the 5' RACE reads into one entry per CDR3 protein, no DNA. This listing includes roughly 300,000 distinct CDR3 sequences. The sequenced sample was blood. All receptors come from a human donor with ulcerative colitis or Crohn's disease, or a healthy co-twin of an affected twin (not recorded which).

The J gene is TRBJ2-1, the V gene TRBV20-1. Germline V CDR1 and CDR2: DFQATT, SNEGSKA (reference sequence). This CDR3 contains 15 residues. This chain's CDR3 is CSAYYDPSPYNEQFF.

The V gene is TRBV5-5, the J gene TRBJ1-2; the D call from TCRdb, TRBD1, cannot be confirmed without DNA. Germline V gene data show CDR1 as SGHKS and CDR2 as YYEKEE (reference sequence). This CDR3 contains 15 residues. The CDR3 protein is CASSPAGQVTYGYTF.

V and J are TRBV6-6 and TRBJ2-3. Germline V gives CDR1 MNHNY, CDR2 SVGAGI (reference sequence). The CDR3 covers 13 residues. Here the CDR3 reads CASSYSRQDTQYF.

V and J are TRBV20-1 and TRBJ2-2; TCRdb gives TRBD2 as the D gene, but with no DNA this cannot be confirmed. Germline-derived CDR1 and CDR2 are DFQATT and SNEGSKA (reference sequence). This CDR3 has 15 amino acids. The CDR3 sequence is CSASGGAPNTGELFF.

The V and J genes are TRBV15 and TRBJ1-1; TCRdb reports TRBD1, a call that lacks DNA to check it against. The germline V gene has CDR1 LNHNV and CDR2 YYDKDF (reference sequence). CDR3 length: 14 amino acids. CDR3 region: CATSRVLRGPEAFF. Full variable domain (outside the CDR3, taken from reference TRBV15 and TRBJ1-1): DAMVIQNPRYQVTQFGKPVTLSCSQTLNHNVMYWYQQKSSQAPKLLFHYYDKDFNNEADTPDNFQSRRPNTSFCFLDIRSPGLGDTAMYLCATSRVLRGPEAFFGQGTRLTVV.

This chain links TRBV15 with TRBJ2-1. This CDR3 comprises 15 residues. Germline lookup yields CDR1 LNHNV and CDR2 YYDKDF (reference sequence). The CDR3 is CATSSRRSSYNEQFF. Full variable domain (rest looked up from reference TRBV15 and TRBJ2-1): DAMVIQNPRYQVTQFGKPVTLSCSQTLNHNVMYWYQQKSSQAPKLLFHYYDKDFNNEADTPDNFQSRRPNTSFCFLDIRSPGLGDTAMYLCATSSRRSSYNEQFFGPGTRLTVL.

The chain joins TRBV20-1 to TRBJ2-5; the D call from TCRdb, TRBD1, cannot be confirmed without DNA. The CDR3 loop spans 16 amino acids. Germline V lookup: CDR1 DFQATT, CDR2 SNEGSKA (reference sequence). The CDR3: CSATPPVSGGWKTQYF.

The gene calls are TRBV10-3 and TRBJ2-2; the TCRdb D gene call, TRBD1, has no DNA to confirm it. This CDR3 is built from 14 residues. Per the germline V gene, CDR1 is ENHRY and CDR2 is SYGVKD. The CDR3 loop is CAIGTQGDTGELFF.

The gene calls are TRBV29-1 and TRBJ2-2. Germline V CDR1 and CDR2: SQVTM, ANQGSEA. This CDR3 comprises 14 residues. The CDR3: CSVNSYSNTGELFF.

This chain uses TRBV28 with TRBJ2-1; the TCRdb D gene call, TRBD2, has no DNA to confirm it. The CDR3 contains 15 residues. Germline V gene sequence: CDR1 MDHEN, CDR2 SYDVKM. The CDR3: CAIATGTSFGNEQFF.

The chain is built from TRBV6-1 and TRBJ2-4; as DNA is missing, the TRBD1 call by TCRdb cannot be tested. From germline, CDR1 is MNHNS and CDR2 SASEGT. This CDR3 contains 14 residues. Here the CDR3 reads CASREDRVGNIQYF.

V is TRBV7-2 and J is TRBJ2-5; TCRdb indicates TRBD2, and absent DNA this call remains unverified. This CDR3 comprises 14 residues. Looked up from germline, CDR1 is SGHTA and CDR2 is FQGNSA. CDR3 residues: CASSLAGLRETQYF.

The chain uses TRBV12-3 or TRBV12-4 and TRBJ2-3; there is no DNA to check the TCRdb D call of TRBD1. The CDR3 runs 19 residues. The CDR3 sequence: CASRKTTGTGGWSTDTQYF.

This rearrangement joins TRBV28 to TRBJ2-5; TCRdb outputs TRBD1, but without DNA this stays unchecked. The CDR3 loop spans 13 amino acids. CDR1 is MDHEN and CDR2 is SYDVKM in the germline V gene. CDR3 protein: CASQRPVGETQYF.

The chain employs TRBV7-2 and TRBJ1-6; TCRdb selects TRBD1, and the lack of DNA leaves this call unchecked. Germline CDR1 SGHTA, CDR2 FQGNSA. CDR3 size: 14 residues. The CDR3 protein is CASGLTQGNSPLHF.

The gene calls are TRBV7-9 and TRBJ1-1. CDR1 is SEHNR and CDR2 is FQNEAQ in the germline V gene (reference sequence). The CDR3 runs to 14 residues. This CDR3 is CASSLGSTANEAFF.

The J gene is TRBJ1-2, the V gene TRBV20-1. The CDR3 extends over 14 amino acids. The V gene's germline CDR1 is DFQATT and CDR2 SNEGSKA (reference sequence). This CDR3 reads CSARIRTSWYGYTF.

The chain links TRBV27 to TRBJ2-1; TCRdb lists TRBD1, though no DNA is available to test this call. The length of the CDR3 is 16 residues. Germline CDR1 reads MNHEY; CDR2 reads SMNVEV (reference sequence). This CDR3 reads CASSRTTGRKDNEQFF.

The gene calls are TRBV6-2 or TRBV6-3 and TRBJ1-5; TCRdb's D call, TRBD1, is unchecked because there is no DNA. Germline CDR1 is MNHEY and CDR2 is SVGEGT. The CDR3 has 17 residues. The CDR3 loop is CASRKIGTGASNQPQHF.

V and J are TRBV28 and TRBJ2-1. The germline CDR1 and CDR2 sequences are MDHEN and SYDVKM. The CDR3 loop spans 11 amino acids. The CDR3 spells CASRGGWKQFF. The full variable domain, in which reference TRBV28 and TRBJ2-1 provide the parts outside the CDR3, is DVKVTQSSRYLVKRTGEKVFLECVQDMDHENMFWYRQDPGLGLRLIYFSYDVKMKEKGDIPEGYSVSREKKERFSLILESASTNQTSMYLCASRGGWKQFFGPGTRLTVL.

The chain has TRBV12-3 or TRBV12-4 and TRBJ1-5; TCRdb selects TRBD1, and the lack of DNA leaves this call unchecked. This CDR3 has 14 amino acids. The CDR3 loop is CASSLRTGAEPQHF.

This chain links TRBV18 with TRBJ2-1; the TCRdb D gene call, TRBD1, has no DNA to confirm it. Germline CDR1 is KGHSH and CDR2 is LQKENI. The CDR3 contains 15 residues. The CDR3 is CASSPGQGRSNEQFF.

The chain employs TRBV10-2 and TRBJ1-2; TCRdb's D gene call, TRBD1, goes unchecked for lack of DNA. This CDR3 spans 14 amino acids. From germline, CDR1 is WSHSY and CDR2 SAAADI. CDR3 sequence: CASDPDRRNYGYTF.

The V and J genes are TRBV7-2 and TRBJ2-3; the TCRdb D gene call, TRBD2, has no DNA to confirm it. Germline V CDR1 and CDR2: SGHTA, FQGNSA. The CDR3 has 17 amino acids. CDR3 sequence reads: CASSLGIVAGRTDTQYF.

CDR3 region: CASGLGETSGNTDTQYF. The rearrangement joins TRBV12-5 to TRBJ2-3; TCRdb reports TRBD2, a call that lacks DNA to check it against. CDR1 and CDR2 from the germline V gene are LGHNT and FRNRAP. CDR3 length: 17 amino acids. Full variable domain (remainder filled in from reference TRBV12-5 and TRBJ2-3): DARVTQTPRHKVTEMGQEVTMRCQPILGHNTVFWYRQTMMQGLELLAYFRNRAPLDDSGMPKDRFSAEMPDATLATLKIQPSEPRDSAVYFCASGLGETSGNTDTQYFGPGTRLTVL.

The chain employs TRBV7-8 and TRBJ2-5; with no DNA, the TCRdb D assignment of TRBD1 cannot be verified. Per germline, CDR1 SGHVS and CDR2 FQNEAQ. CDR3 length: 14 amino acids. CDR3: CASRVQGAWETQYF.

The chain links TRBV27 to TRBJ2-7; TCRdb's D call, TRBD2, is unchecked because there is no DNA. There are 18 residues in the CDR3. CDR1 is MNHEY, CDR2 SMNVEV, per germline (reference sequence). Here the CDR3 reads CASSLNTLEGPSSYEQYF.

V gene TRBV20-1 combines with J gene TRBJ2-1; no DNA is available, so the TRBD2 call from TCRdb remains unchecked. Germline V gene sequence: CDR1 DFQATT, CDR2 SNEGSKA (reference sequence). CDR3 length: 13 amino acids. The CDR3 loop is CSTQRPAYNEQFF.

The rearrangement links TRBV20-1 to TRBJ1-2. Germline V gene lookup returns CDR1 DFQATT and CDR2 SNEGSKA (reference sequence). CDR3 length equals 13 residues. The CDR3 here is CSARDLRVGGYTF.